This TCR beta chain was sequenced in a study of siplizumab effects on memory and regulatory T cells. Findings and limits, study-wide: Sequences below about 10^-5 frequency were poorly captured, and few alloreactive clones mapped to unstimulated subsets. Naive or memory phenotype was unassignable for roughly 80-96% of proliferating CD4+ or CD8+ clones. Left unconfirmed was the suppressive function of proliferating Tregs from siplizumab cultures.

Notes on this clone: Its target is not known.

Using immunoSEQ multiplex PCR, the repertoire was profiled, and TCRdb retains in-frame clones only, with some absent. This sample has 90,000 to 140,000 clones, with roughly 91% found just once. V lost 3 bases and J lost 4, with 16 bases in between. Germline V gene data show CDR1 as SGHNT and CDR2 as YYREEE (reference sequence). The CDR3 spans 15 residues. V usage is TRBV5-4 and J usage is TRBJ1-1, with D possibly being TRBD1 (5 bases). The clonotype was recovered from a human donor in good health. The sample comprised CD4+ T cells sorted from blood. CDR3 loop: CASSWGRSRGTEAFF. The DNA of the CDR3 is TGTGCCAGCAGCTGGGGACGGAGCCGAGGCACTGAAGCTTTCTTT.